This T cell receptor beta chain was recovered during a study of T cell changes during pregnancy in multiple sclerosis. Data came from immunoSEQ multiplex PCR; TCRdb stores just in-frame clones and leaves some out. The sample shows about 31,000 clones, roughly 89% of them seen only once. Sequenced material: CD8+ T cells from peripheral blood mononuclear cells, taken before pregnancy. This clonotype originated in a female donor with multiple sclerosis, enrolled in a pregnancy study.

CDR3 sequence reads: CASSLGRGYYEQYF. The CDR3 nucleotides read TGTGCCAGCAGCTTAGGGCGGGGGTACTACGAGCAGTACTTC. V usage is TRBV7-2 and J usage is TRBJ2-7; TRBD2 aligns across 7 bases. V gave up 1 base and J gave up 3 bases; unmatched junction bases: 3. The CDR3 is 14 residues long. CDR1 SGHTA and CDR2 FQGNSA come from the germline V gene. Based on the CDR3 plus reference TRBV7-2 and TRBJ2-7, the full variable domain is GAGVSQSPSNKVTEKGKDVELRCDPISGHTALYWYRQSLGQGLEFLIYFQGNSAPDKSGLPSDRFSAERTGGSVSTLTIQRTQQEDSAVYLCASSLGRGYYEQYFGPGTRLTVT.